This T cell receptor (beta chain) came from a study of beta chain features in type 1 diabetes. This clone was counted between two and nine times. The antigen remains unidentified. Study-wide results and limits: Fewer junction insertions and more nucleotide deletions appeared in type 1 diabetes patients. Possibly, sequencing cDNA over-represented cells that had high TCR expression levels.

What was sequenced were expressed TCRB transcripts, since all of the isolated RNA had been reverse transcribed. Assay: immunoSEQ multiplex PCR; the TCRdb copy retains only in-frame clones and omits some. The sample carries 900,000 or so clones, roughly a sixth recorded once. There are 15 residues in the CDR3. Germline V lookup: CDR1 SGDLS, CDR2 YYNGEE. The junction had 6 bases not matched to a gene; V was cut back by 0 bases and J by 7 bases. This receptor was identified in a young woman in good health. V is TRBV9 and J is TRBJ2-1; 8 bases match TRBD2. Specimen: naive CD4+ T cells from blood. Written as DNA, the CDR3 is TGTGCCAGCAGCGTAGACCTCGGGAGGGGTAATGAGCAGTTCTTC. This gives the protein CASSVDLGRGNEQFF.